This passage covers 20 T cell receptor beta chains from one sample sequenced in a study of T cells in Graves' hyperthyroidism and ophthalmopathy. Amplification of TCR beta CDR3 regions was performed using RNA transcripts as template. HTBI primers were employed in a first-round RT-PCR of the TCR CDR3. TCRdb called the multiplex PCR reads again in MiXCR, with one record for every CDR3 protein. The repertoire holds roughly 700,000 distinct CDR3 sequences, with around 16% as singletons. The sequencing input was blood. The receptors were gathered from a man in his fifties with Graves' hyperthyroidism.

The J gene is TRBJ2-1, the V gene TRBV6-2 or TRBV6-3; 7 bases fit TRBD1. CDR3 length equals 13 residues. The V segment lost 10 bases and the J segment 6 bases; nucleotides outside the gene matches: 9. Germline V gene data show CDR1 as MNHEY and CDR2 as SVGEGT. The CDR3 DNA reads as TGTGCCATCGGACAGGAGAATATCAATGAGCAGTTCTTC. Residues: CAIGQENINEQFF.

This clonotype was counted ten times or more. CDR3 residues: CASSPAGLNSAYGYTF. Here the CDR3 DNA reads TGTGCCAGCAGCCCCGCTGGACTCAACTCAGCTTATGGCTACACCTTC. This chain uses TRBV13 with TRBJ1-2; no firm D call. This CDR3 contains 16 residues. V was cut by 5 bases and J by 5 bases, with 21 bases left in between. CDR1 and CDR2 from the germline V gene are PRHDT and FYEKMQ (reference sequence).

This clonotype showed up just a few times. The chain links TRBV10-3 to TRBJ2-7, with TRBD1 as a possible D gene (5 bases). Germline CDR1 ENHRY, CDR2 SYGVKD. CDR3 length equals 12 residues. V was trimmed by 9 bases and J by 0 bases, leaving 9 bases between them. The CDR3, as DNA: TGTGCCATTGAGACAGACTCCTACGAGCAGTACTTC. As protein: CAIETDSYEQYF.

The chain joins TRBV20-1 to TRBJ1-3, with a weak D call TRBD1 (5 bases). Trimming removed 6 bases at V and 0 bases at J, with 18 bases between. Germline CDR1 is DFQATT and CDR2 is SNEGSKA (reference sequence). This CDR3 contains 16 residues. The DNA for the CDR3 is TGCAGTGCGGGACGGACACCTAAACCCTCTGGAAACACCATATATTTT. This encodes CSAGRTPKPSGNTIYF.

This clonotype was counted many times. The chain couples TRBV27 to TRBJ1-4; 11 bases line up with TRBD1. The CDR3 spans 15 residues. Germline V gives CDR1 MNHEY, CDR2 SMNVEV (reference sequence). Germline trimming cut 7 bases from V and 5 bases from J; bases unmatched to any gene: 6. CDR3 nucleotides: TGTGCCAGCAAGCTCGGGACAGGGGGGAATGAAAAACTGTTTTTT. As protein: CASKLGTGGNEKLFF.

In its sample, this clonotype was seen a few times. The CDR3 DNA follows: TGCAGCGTTGTGGGACAGACTAACACTGAAGCTTTCTTT. This encodes CSVVGQTNTEAFF. The chain is built from TRBV29-1 and TRBJ1-1, with 7 nucleotides matching TRBD1. There are 13 residues in the CDR3. Germline CDR1 and CDR2: SQVTM and ANQGSEA. The V and J ends lost 4 bases and 2 bases, in that order; junction bases with no gene match: 4. The entire variable domain, with the rest obtained from reference TRBV29-1 and TRBJ1-1, is as follows: SAVISQKPSRDICQRGTSLTIQCQVDSQVTMMFWYRQQPGQSLTLIATANQGSEATYESGFVIDKFPISRPNLTFSTLTVSNMSPEDSSIYLCSVVGQTNTEAFFGQGTRLTVV.

This clonotype appeared a few times. The chain employs TRBV3-1 and TRBJ2-1, with TRBD2 matching 14 bases. Germline V lookup: CDR1 LGHDT, CDR2 YNNKEL (reference sequence). The CDR3 is made up of 16 amino acids. Trimming cost V 4 bases and J 3 bases; bases outside gene matches: 2. The CDR3 DNA sequence: TGTGCCAGCAGCCGACTAGCGGGAGGGATCTACAATGAGCAGTTCTTC. Protein product: CASSRLAGGIYNEQFF.

Points on this clonotype: This sequence may be a read error, since a much larger clone differs from it by one base. The rearrangement uses TRBV10-3 and TRBJ2-1; a weak D match, TRBD2 (5 bases). This CDR3 has 14 amino acids. The germline CDR1 and CDR2 sequences are ENHRY and SYGVKD. CDR3 sequence reads: CTISSGMPYNEQFF. CDR3 nucleotides: TGTACCATCAGCTCGGGAATGCCCTACAATGAGCAGTTCTTC.

This clonotype was recorded only once. Given a much more abundant clone one base away, this may be a read error. V usage is TRBV28 and J usage is TRBJ1-3; a possible D gene is TRBD1 (5 bases). Germline loops: CDR1 MDHEN, CDR2 SYDVKM. The CDR3 sequence is 17 residues long. The ends were cut back, 2 bases at V and 9 bases at J, with 23 bases in the middle. CDR3 coding DNA: TGTGCCAGCAGTTTAAAAGGGGTGATCCGACTGGACGGCACCATATATTTT. It is translated as CASSLKGVIRLDGTIYF.

This clonotype was observed many times. The chain employs TRBV2 and TRBJ2-5; D uncertain. Trimming stripped 7 bases from V and 7 bases from J, with 19 bases between. This CDR3 comprises 14 residues. Germline lookup yields CDR1 SNHLY and CDR2 FYNNEI. The CDR3 DNA follows: TGTGCCAGCATAGGGCGGATCGGTGTCGGGACCCAGTACTTC. Protein product: CASIGRIGVGTQYF.

This clonotype was counted ten times or more. The V call is TRBV19, the J call TRBJ2-5, with TRBD1 identical over 8 bases. Germline V gives CDR1 LNHDA, CDR2 SQIVND (reference sequence). The CDR3 contains 16 residues. V shed 3 bases and J 0 bases; nucleotides not matched to a gene: 6. The CDR3 sequence: CASSIWSGGNQETQYF. The CDR3 DNA reads as TGTGCCAGTAGTATCTGGTCAGGGGGCAACCAAGAGACCCAGTACTTC.

This clonotype was seen at least ten times. This chain uses TRBV12-3 or TRBV12-4 with TRBJ1-1; maybe TRBD1 (5 bases). V was cut by 4 bases and J by 7 bases, with 19 bases left in between. The CDR3 is 15 amino acids. The CDR3: CASSSNTGALIEAFF. CDR3 in DNA: TGTGCCAGCAGTTCGAACACAGGAGCATTAATTGAAGCTTTCTTT.

This clonotype occurred many times. This chain connects TRBV6-2 or TRBV6-3 to TRBJ1-2; 9 nucleotides line up with TRBD1. V gave up 7 bases and J gave up 8 bases; unmatched junction bases: 11. This CDR3 is 14 amino acids long. Per the germline V gene, CDR1 is MNHEY and CDR2 is SVGEGT. The CDR3 here is CASTLAGTGYGYTF. The CDR3 DNA is TGTGCCAGCACCCTCGCCGGGACAGGGTACGGCTACACCTTC.

This clonotype was counted many times. The chain joins TRBV19 to TRBJ1-5; D is unresolved. CDR1 and CDR2 from the germline V gene are LNHDA and SQIVND (reference sequence). Between the trimmed V and J ends, which lost 1 base and 3 bases, there was a span of 7 bases. This CDR3 region has 14 residues. This chain's CDR3 is CASSIVADNQPQHF. The CDR3 coding sequence is TGTGCCAGTAGTATAGTCGCCGACAATCAGCCCCAGCATTTT. The entire variable domain, with the rest obtained from reference TRBV19 and TRBJ1-5, is as follows: DGGITQSPKYLFRKEGQNVTLSCEQNLNHDAMYWYRQDPGQGLRLIYYSQIVNDFQKGDIAEGYSVSREKKESFPLTVTSAQKNPTAFYLCASSIVADNQPQHFGDGTRLSIL.

Remarks on this clonotype: With a much larger clone just one base away, this may be a read error. The rearrangement uses TRBV12-3 or TRBV12-4 and TRBJ1-2; D may be TRBD1 (5 bases). CDR3 length: 13 residues. The CDR3 coding sequence is TGTGCCAGCCTCCACCGGGAGGGGTATGGCTACGCCTTC. It is translated as CASLHREGYGYAF.

In its sample, this clonotype was seen a few times. The chain couples TRBV3-1 to TRBJ2-1; D might be TRBD1 (6 bases). V was cut by 0 bases and J by 4 bases, with 13 bases left in between. Germline V CDR1 and CDR2: LGHDT, YNNKEL (reference sequence). The CDR3 runs 16 residues. CDR3 sequence reads: CASSQDNRQAYNEQFF. CDR3 sequence (DNA): TGTGCCAGCAGCCAAGATAACAGACAGGCGTACAATGAGCAGTTCTTC.

The CDR3 coding sequence is TGTGCCAGCAGTTACTCCATAGCGGGAGCCCCACAGATACGCAGGGGGGGATCTACGCAGTATTTT. Its translation: CASSYSIAGAPQIRRGGSTQYF. V usage is TRBV6-6 and J usage is TRBJ2-3, with 9 positions matching TRBD2. CDR1 is MNHNY and CDR2 is SVGAGI in the germline V gene (reference sequence). The CDR3 runs to 22 residues. The junction had 27 bases not matched to a gene; V was cut back by 0 bases and J by 8 bases.

This clonotype turned up a few times. This chain joins TRBV28 and TRBJ1-5, with 8 bases lining up with TRBD1. J was trimmed by 6 bases and V by 6 bases; bases with no gene match: 13. The CDR3 covers 16 residues. From germline, CDR1 is MDHEN and CDR2 SYDVKM. The CDR3 DNA is TGTGCCAGCAGCTCGGACAGGGCGGCCGGCGGTCAGCCCCAGCATTTT. As protein: CASSSDRAAGGQPQHF.

The chain links TRBV12-3 or TRBV12-4 to TRBJ2-7; the D is unclear. V lost 3 bases and J 7 bases, leaving 22 bases between the germline ends. This CDR3 region has 16 residues. For the CDR3, the DNA is TGTGCCAGCAGTTTCGGATTCAGCCAAAGCCCGTTGGAGCAGTACTTC. This encodes CASSFGFSQSPLEQYF.

A remark on this clonotype: A read error is possible here, since a much larger clone lies one base away. The chain combines TRBV28 with TRBJ2-7; D possibly corresponds to TRBD1 (5 bases). The length of the CDR3 is 17 residues. Germline V gene data show CDR1 as MDHEN and CDR2 as SYDVKM. V gave up 8 bases and J gave up 5 bases, with 28 bases separating them. The CDR3 coding sequence is TGTGCCAGCGGTAACCCGGGCAGGGAATCTTTTGTAGACGAGCAGTACTTC. It specifies CASGNPGRESFVDEQYF.